This T cell receptor beta chain was recovered during a study of T cells after yellow fever vaccination. Study context: In the case of low-cell-number fractions, SMART-Seq v4 Ultra Low Input was used for preparation.

5'RACE template switching produced TCR cDNA carrying a universal primer site and UMIs. From the 5' RACE reads, TCRdb called clonotypes with MiXCR, one entry per CDR3 protein. The sample has some 560,000 distinct CDR3 sequences; approximately 21% are singletons. The germline V gene has CDR1 SGHTA and CDR2 FQGTGA. CDR3 length: 12 residues. V was pared by 4 bases and J by 4 bases, with 7 bases between. This clonotype originated in a man younger than 45 who received the YFV17D yellow fever vaccine. The source was PBMCs, collected 15 days after the yellow fever booster vaccination. V usage is TRBV7-3 and J usage is TRBJ2-5; unclear D gene. This chain's CDR3 is CASSYAGETQYF. The CDR3 DNA reads TGTGCCAGCAGCTACGCTGGAGAGACCCAGTACTTC.